These 23 T cell receptor beta chains originate from one sample sequenced in a study of radiation and T cells in renal cell carcinoma. Data came from immunoSEQ multiplex PCR; TCRdb stores just in-frame clones and leaves some out. The sample records more than 150,000 clones, around 90% being singletons. Time point of the sample: blood 2 weeks post-SBRT. Noted treatment: 15 Gy SBRT to primary tumor, nephrectomy 4 weeks later. The sequencing used blood, collected from a patient whose treatment included radiotherapy and nephrectomy. The receptors were sampled from a woman between 45 and 65 years old with renal cell carcinoma.

The chain couples TRBV5-1 to TRBJ1-5, with D maybe TRBD1 (6 bases). Trimming removed 0 bases from V and 5 bases from J, with 12 bases in between. The CDR3 has 15 amino acids. CDR1 is SGHRS, CDR2 YFSETQ, per germline. The CDR3 loop reads CASSLDGGADQPQHF. The CDR3 coding sequence is TGCGCCAGCAGCTTGGACGGGGGCGCGGATCAGCCCCAGCATTTT.

V usage is TRBV28 and J usage is TRBJ1-1; 7 bases are shared with TRBD1. Germline V gene data show CDR1 as MDHEN and CDR2 as SYDVKM. CDR3 length: 14 amino acids. J gave up 5 bases and V 7 bases, and 10 bases lay outside the gene matches. CDR3 sequence: CASTLDRVETEAFF. In DNA form, the CDR3 reads TGTGCCAGCACTCTTGACAGGGTGGAAACTGAAGCTTTCTTT.

The table lists this clone with a few counts. The V and J genes are TRBV5-1 and TRBJ2-7; 12 bases match TRBD1. CDR1 and CDR2 from the germline V gene are SGHRS and YFSETQ. The ends lost 4 bases at V and 7 bases at J; junction bases unmatched: 6. The CDR3 is 14 amino acids. CDR3 sequence: CASSKGQGAQEQYF. CDR3 in DNA: TGCGCCAGCAGCAAGGGACAGGGGGCGCAGGAGCAGTACTTC. Based on the CDR3 plus reference TRBV5-1 and TRBJ2-7, the full variable domain is KAGVTQTPRYLIKTRGQQVTLSCSPISGHRSVSWYQQTPGQGLQFLFEYFSETQRNKGNFPGRFSGRQFSNSRSEMNVSTLELGDSALYLCASSKGQGAQEQYFGPGTRLTVT.

V is TRBV14 and J is TRBJ2-6; the D is unclear. CDR3 size: 15 residues. CDR1 and CDR2 from the germline V gene are SGHDN and FVKESK. Deletions cut 4 bases from V and 0 bases from J, with 7 bases between. CDR3 region: CASSRQLSGANVLTF. In DNA form, the CDR3 reads TGTGCCAGCAGCCGACAACTCTCTGGGGCCAACGTCCTGACTTTC. Using reference TRBV14 and TRBJ2-6 for the parts outside the CDR3, the full variable domain is EAGVTQFPSHSVIEKGQTVTLRCDPISGHDNLYWYRRVMGKEIKFLLHFVKESKQDESGMPNNRFLAERTGGTYSTLKVQPAELEDSGVYFCASSRQLSGANVLTFGAGSRLTVL.

The rearrangement joins TRBV6-5 to TRBJ2-7, with D possibly matching TRBD2 (5 bases). CDR1 is MNHEY and CDR2 is SVGAGI in the germline V gene. The CDR3 has 15 amino acids. V lost 0 bases to trimming and J lost 1 base, with 10 bases between them. This chain's CDR3 is CASSYSRAGSYEQYF. Here the CDR3 DNA reads TGTGCCAGCAGTTACTCCCGCGCGGGTTCCTACGAGCAGTACTTC.

V is TRBV10-3 and J is TRBJ1-2; D not resolved. V lost 0 bases and J 2 bases, leaving 10 bases between the germline ends. CDR1 is ENHRY, CDR2 SYGVKD, per germline. This CDR3 is 15 amino acids long. CDR3 protein: CAISESNRGNYGYTF. The CDR3 DNA reads as TGTGCCATCAGTGAGTCTAACAGAGGCAACTATGGCTACACCTTC.

The rearrangement links TRBV19 to TRBJ1-1; D may be TRBD1 (5 bases). This CDR3 is 17 amino acids long. The ends were cut back, 4 bases at V and 2 bases at J, with 20 bases in the middle. The germline V gene encodes CDR1 LNHDA and CDR2 SQIVND (reference sequence). The CDR3 is CASSNRGVYGGNTEAFF. In nucleotides, the CDR3 is TGTGCCAGTAGTAACCGAGGGGTCTATGGGGGTAACACTGAAGCTTTCTTT.

The CDR3 nucleotides read TGTGCCAGTAGTATAAGCACCGAGGCTTATGGCTACACCTTC. Protein: CASSISTEAYGYTF. The V gene is TRBV19, the J gene TRBJ1-2; D not resolved. With 2 bases removed from V and 5 bases from J, the gap between germline ends came to 12 bases. Per germline, CDR1 LNHDA and CDR2 SQIVND (reference sequence). This CDR3 contains 14 residues.

This sequence joins TRBV6-6 and TRBJ2-1; tentatively, D is TRBD2 (5 bases). The germline V gene encodes CDR1 MNHNY and CDR2 SVGAGI (reference sequence). There are 12 residues in the CDR3. V was cut by 5 bases and J by 9 bases, with 11 bases left in between. CDR3 in amino acids: CASSQIASEQFF. The DNA for the CDR3 is TGTGCCAGCAGTCAGATAGCGTCTGAGCAGTTCTTC.

The chain carries TRBV6-6 and TRBJ1-1; D remains unclear. CDR1 MNHNY and CDR2 SVGAGI come from the germline V gene (reference sequence). Trimming shortened V by 7 bases and J by 1 base, and 13 bases separated the two germline ends. This CDR3 has 14 amino acids. CDR3 nucleotides: TGTGCCAGCACCGTAGCGGGCAAGAACACTGAAGCTTTCTTT. Encoded protein: CASTVAGKNTEAFF.

Concerning this clone itself: The sample carries other DNA sequences with the same CDR3. The chain links TRBV4-2 to TRBJ2-7, with TRBD2 identical over 10 bases. Germline V lookup: CDR1 LGHNA, CDR2 YNFKEQ. The V segment lost 3 bases and the J segment 4 bases; nucleotides outside the gene matches: 6. The CDR3 runs to 15 residues. The CDR3 protein is CASSQASGGNYEQYF. The CDR3 region has the DNA TGTGCCAGCAGCCAGGCTAGCGGGGGCAATTACGAGCAGTACTTC.

This clone was recorded only once. The J gene is TRBJ1-6, the V gene TRBV7-9; no firm D call. Germline V lookup: CDR1 SEHNR, CDR2 FQNEAQ (reference sequence). The CDR3 runs to 13 residues. The V gene lost 3 bases and the J gene lost 7 bases, with 7 bases spanning the gap. The CDR3 DNA reads as TGTGCCAGCAGCTTGACTCCCAATTCACCCCTCCACTTT. It yields the protein CASSLTPNSPLHF.

This clone was counted a single time. The chain uses TRBV6-5 and TRBJ1-5; no clear D gene. V gave up 2 bases and J gave up 5 bases, with 7 bases separating them. Germline CDR1 MNHEY, CDR2 SVGAGI. The CDR3 spans 13 residues. CDR3 region: CASSYRLDQPQHF. The CDR3 nucleotides are TGTGCCAGCAGTTACCGGCTGGATCAGCCCCAGCATTTT.

The chain joins TRBV7-8 to TRBJ1-1, with TRBD1 matching over 8 bases. CDR3 length: 16 amino acids. The V and J ends lost 3 bases and 2 bases, in that order; junction bases with no gene match: 8. Germline V gene data show CDR1 as SGHVS and CDR2 as FQNEAQ. The CDR3 DNA reads as TGTGCCAGCAGCTTCGGCTCAGGGGGCTCAAACACTGAAGCTTTCTTT. It yields the protein CASSFGSGGSNTEAFF.

This clone was observed a few times. The J gene is TRBJ1-1, the V gene TRBV6-5; perhaps TRBD1 as D (5 bases). The V end was cut by 0 bases, the J end by 6 bases, with 8 bases between. Looked up from germline, CDR1 is MNHEY and CDR2 is SVGAGI. This CDR3 has 13 residues. The CDR3 sequence: CASSYSRGPEAFF. CDR3 in DNA: TGTGCCAGCAGTTACTCGCGGGGCCCTGAAGCTTTCTTT.

Notes on this clone: An end of the junction differs from the germline gene, which may be a read error. The rearrangement joins TRBV11-3 to TRBJ1-1; D uncertain. Germline loops: CDR1 SGHNT, CDR2 YENEEA. The CDR3 is made up of 15 amino acids. The DNA of the CDR3 is TGTGCCAGCAGCTTAGATAGTAACGTGAATACTGAAGCTTTCTTT. Translation: CASSLDSNVNTEAFF.

The rearrangement uses TRBV2 and TRBJ1-1, with D uncertain. The V gene's germline CDR1 is SNHLY and CDR2 FYNNEI. The CDR3 is made up of 12 amino acids. V lost 11 bases and J 1 base, leaving 11 bases between the germline ends. In nucleotides, the CDR3 is TGTGCCTCTCCTCTGGAGAACACTGAAGCTTTCTTT. Amino acid sequence: CASPLENTEAFF.

This clone showed up just a few times. The chain links TRBV6-5 to TRBJ1-4; no clear D gene. CDR3 length: 15 residues. V dropped 0 bases and J dropped 3 bases, with 8 bases sitting between them. Germline V gene lookup returns CDR1 MNHEY and CDR2 SVGAGI. DNA for the CDR3: TGTGCCAGCAGTTACTCGGGGAGGTCTAATGAAAAACTGTTTTTT. It codes for CASSYSGRSNEKLFF.

The J gene is TRBJ2-1, the V gene TRBV9, with TRBD2 as a possible D gene (6 bases). Germline V gene sequence: CDR1 SGDLS, CDR2 YYNGEE. Between the trimmed V and J ends, which lost 0 bases and 4 bases, there was a span of 11 bases. CDR3 size: 15 residues. The CDR3: CASSVAGGEYNEQFF. The CDR3 DNA reads TGTGCCAGCAGCGTAGCAGGCGGGGAGTACAATGAGCAGTTCTTC.

This sequence joins TRBV25-1 and TRBJ2-3; TRBD2 agrees at 8 bases. Germline V CDR1 and CDR2: MGHDK, SYGVNS. The CDR3 has 16 amino acids. Losses at the gene ends were 4 bases for V and 2 bases for J; bases not matched to a gene: 8. Here the CDR3 DNA reads TGTGCCAGCAGTGCCGTCGGCGGGGGGTACACAGATACGCAGTATTTT. Translation gives CASSAVGGGYTDTQYF.

The genes are TRBV29-1 and TRBJ2-1; D gene unclear. This CDR3 contains 10 residues. Between the trimmed V and J ends, which lost 8 bases and 9 bases, there was a span of 11 bases. Germline V lookup: CDR1 SQVTM, CDR2 ANQGSEA. For the CDR3, the DNA is TGCAGCTCGGGCAACGGTGAGCAGTTCTTC. Its translation is CSSGNGEQFF.

The chain couples TRBV5-1 to TRBJ2-5, with D perhaps TRBD1 (6 bases). This CDR3 has 15 residues. Germline assignment: CDR1 SGHRS and CDR2 YFSETQ. The V end was cut by 3 bases, the J end by 5 bases, with 17 bases between. The CDR3 DNA reads as TGCGCCAGCAGCTGGAGCGAGTCGAGGGGGGAGACCCAGTACTTC. This sequence encodes CASSWSESRGETQYF.

The V and J genes are TRBV7-9 and TRBJ2-3, with TRBD1 matching over 8 bases. CDR1 is SEHNR and CDR2 is FQNEAQ in the germline V gene (reference sequence). J lost 0 bases, V lost 5 bases, and 7 bases had no gene match. There are 16 residues in the CDR3. The CDR3 coding sequence is TGTGCCAGCAGCCCCGCCACAGGGGGGAGCACAGATACGCAGTATTTT. Encoded protein: CASSPATGGSTDTQYF.